This T cell receptor (beta chain) is drawn from a study of blood T cell repertoires in COVID-19. The table came from immunoSEQ multiplex PCR; TCRdb's copy has only in-frame clones and leaves some out. There are around 340,000 clones in the sample; around four fifths occur only once, and around 3% lies in the top ten. Sequencing input: peripheral blood. The receptor's source is a man aged 30 to 39 with active or convalescent COVID-19.

CDR3 DNA sequence: TGTGCCAGCAGTTTTGACAGGTTAAGCTCCTACGAGCAGTACTTC. This gives the protein CASSFDRLSSYEQYF. The chain links TRBV27 to TRBJ2-7; D is perhaps TRBD1 (6 bases). The germline CDR1 and CDR2 sequences are MNHEY and SMNVEV (reference sequence). The CDR3 is made up of 15 amino acids. V lost 3 bases and J lost 0, with 12 bases in between.